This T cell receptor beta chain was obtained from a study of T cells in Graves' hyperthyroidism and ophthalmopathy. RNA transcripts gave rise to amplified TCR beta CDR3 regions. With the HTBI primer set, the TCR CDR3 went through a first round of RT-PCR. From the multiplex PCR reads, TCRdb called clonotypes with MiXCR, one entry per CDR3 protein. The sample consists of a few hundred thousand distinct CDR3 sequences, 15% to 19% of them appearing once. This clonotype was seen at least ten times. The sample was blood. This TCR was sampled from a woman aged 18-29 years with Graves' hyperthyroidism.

CDR3 sequence reads: CASSALAGGYNEQFF. The CDR3 bases are TGTGCCAGCAGTGCCCTAGCGGGAGGGTACAATGAGCAGTTCTTC. V and J are TRBV6-1 and TRBJ2-1; TRBD2 matches 12 bases. Germline V gives CDR1 MNHNS, CDR2 SASEGT. This CDR3 is built from 15 residues. V gave up 4 bases and J gave up 4 bases; unmatched junction bases: 2.